The rows below give T cell receptor beta chains drawn from one sample of a study of shared clonotypes between healthy human individuals. Profiling relied on immunoSEQ multiplex PCR, and the TCRdb table lists in-frame clones only, not all of them. Of roughly 500,000 clones listed, 79% are singletons. What was sequenced was PBMCs. The source is a woman between 35 and 50 years old in good health. Some clones in this sample may be carry-over from other donors' samples. Both conserved end residues are part of each CDR3. The D gene is left open where the match is weak. Only some rows state a clone size, as once, few, many or a class for expanded clones.

CASSFASGRAIPYNEQFF	TGTGCCAGCAGCTTCGCTAGCGGGAGGGCCATTCCTTACAATGAGCAGTTCTTC	-	TRBD2	TRBV7-8	TRBJ2-1
CASTLNGGRNTEAFF	TGTGCCAGCACCCTTAATGGTGGGAGAAACACTGAAGCTTTCTTT	few	-	TRBV27	TRBJ1-1
CASSLGAGLPVGELFF	TGTGCCAGCAGCTTAGGGGCAGGACTACCGGTGGGGGAACTGTTTTTT	-	-	TRBV7-2	TRBJ1-4
CASSTGQNPYEQYF	TGCGCCAGCAGTACCGGACAGAACCCCTACGAGCAGTACTTC	-	-	TRBV10-1	TRBJ2-7
CASSPGGSAAKNIQYF	TGCGCCAGCAGCCCAGGTGGTTCGGCTGCCAAAAACATTCAGTACTTC	-	-	TRBV5-1	TRBJ2-4
CASSEAFTITDTQYF	TGTGCCAGCAGTGAAGCGTTCACCATCACAGATACGCAGTATTTT	once	-	TRBV6-1	TRBJ2-3
CASSFGSRAGYGYTF	TGTGCCAGCAGTTTCGGATCCAGGGCCGGCTATGGCTACACCTTC	-	-	TRBV28	TRBJ1-2
CAWGNTQETQYF	TGTGCCTGGGGAAATACACAAGAGACCCAGTACTTC	few	-	TRBV30	TRBJ2-5
CASSPLAEGGEQFF	TGTGCCAGCAGCCCATTAGCGGAGGGGGGTGAGCAGTTCTTC	-	-	TRBV7-3	TRBJ2-1
CASSDRDPIYEQYF	TGTGCCAGCAGCGACCGGGACCCAATCTACGAGCAGTACTTC	-	-	TRBV27	TRBJ2-7
CASSPLEGRTGELFF	TGTGCCAGCAGTCCACTAGAGGGGCGCACCGGGGAGCTGTTTTTT	-	-	TRBV6-1	TRBJ2-2
CASSLFGAQGFGNEKLFF	TGTGCCAGCAGTTTATTCGGGGCTCAGGGTTTTGGTAATGAAAAACTGTTTTTT	-	-	TRBV28	TRBJ1-4
CASSLRGSGRRETQYF	TGTGCCAGCAGTCTACGGGGTAGCGGGAGGAGAGAGACCCAGTACTTC	-	TRBD2	TRBV7-3	TRBJ2-5
CASSLDSTSSYEQYF	TGTGCCAGCAGCCTCGACAGTACATCCTCCTACGAGCAGTACTTC	-	-	TRBV7-2	TRBJ2-7
CASSQDLAASYEQYF	TGTGCCAGCAGCCAAGATTTAGCGGCTTCCTACGAGCAGTACTTC	-	-	TRBV7-9	TRBJ2-7
CASSSRNSVDEQYF	TGTGCCAGCAGCTCCCGGAACTCCGTGGACGAGCAGTACTTC	-	-	TRBV7-2	TRBJ2-7
CASSLAGDQPQHF	TGTGCCAGCAGCTTAGCAGGGGATCAGCCCCAGCATTTT	few	-	TRBV7-2	TRBJ1-5
CASSYGLAGETQYF	TGTGCCAGCAGCTACGGACTAGCGGGAGAGACCCAGTACTTC	-	TRBD2	TRBV11-2	TRBJ2-5
CASSFPSEQFF	TGTGCCAGCAGCTTTCCCTCTGAGCAGTTCTTC	-	-	TRBV11-2	TRBJ2-1
CASSLAPGAQETQYF	TGCGCCAGCAGCTTGGCCCCAGGGGCCCAAGAGACCCAGTACTTC	-	-	TRBV5-1	TRBJ2-5
CASMWNTEAFF	TGTGCCAGCATGTGGAACACTGAAGCTTTCTTT	few	-	TRBV2	TRBJ1-1
CASSLPGGYGYTF	TGTGCCAGCAGCTTGCCCGGAGGCTATGGCTACACCTTC	-	-	TRBV5-4	TRBJ1-2
CASSGSTADTQYF	TGCGCCAGCAGCGGGAGTACCGCAGATACGCAGTATTTT	-	-	TRBV5-1	TRBJ2-3
CASSERNTGELFF	TGTGCCAGCAGTGAGCGGAACACCGGGGAGCTGTTTTTT	-	-	TRBV25-1	TRBJ2-2
CASTTAQTNTGELFF	TGTGCCAGCACCACCGCACAGACCAACACCGGGGAGCTGTTTTTT	-	-	TRBV6-5	TRBJ2-2
CASSQGGPLAAQETQYF	TGTGCCAGCAGCCAAGGGGGCCCACTAGCGGCACAAGAGACCCAGTACTTC	-	TRBD2	TRBV4-2	TRBJ2-5
CASSKRLAGVYEQYF	TGTGCCAGCAGCAAACGACTAGCGGGAGTCTACGAGCAGTACTTC	-	TRBD2	TRBV9	TRBJ2-7
CASSRTPQEEQYF	TGTGCCAGCAGCCGAACCCCCCAGGAGGAGCAGTACTTC	few	-	TRBV7-9	TRBJ2-7
CASSTNFATGVDGYTF	TGTGCCAGCAGTACAAATTTCGCAACGGGGGTTGATGGCTACACCTTC	-	-	TRBV25-1	TRBJ1-2
CAWSVRGGRYYEQYF	TGTGCCTGGAGTGTCCGAGGCGGGAGGTACTACGAGCAGTACTTC	-	TRBD2	TRBV30	TRBJ2-7
CASSFSGENLYGYTF	TGTGCCAGCAGCTTTTCAGGGGAGAATCTCTATGGCTACACCTTC	-	-	TRBV7-9	TRBJ1-2
CASSLGQPKETQYF	TGCGCCAGCAGCTTGGGACAGCCAAAAGAGACCCAGTACTTC	-	-	TRBV5-1	TRBJ2-5
CASSIGVTNTDTQYF	TGTGCCAGTAGTATAGGAGTTACCAACACAGATACGCAGTATTTT	-	-	TRBV19	TRBJ2-3
CASSLGVARLFF	TGTGCCAGCAGCTTAGGGGTGGCGCGTCTGTTTTTT	once	-	TRBV11-2	TRBJ2-2
CASSAAGTRNEQFF	TGTGCCAGCAGCGCGGCCGGGACGAGAAATGAGCAGTTCTTC	-	-	TRBV5-4	TRBJ2-1
CASSLPGSTDTQYF	TGTGCCAGCAGCCTTCCGGGGTCCACAGATACGCAGTATTTT	-	-	TRBV5-4	TRBJ2-3
CASTGQGAFSYEQYF	TGTGCCAGCACAGGACAGGGCGCTTTCTCCTACGAGCAGTACTTC	-	TRBD1	TRBV28	TRBJ2-7
CASSTDRGEYNEQFF	TGTGCCAGCAGCACGGACAGGGGGGAATACAATGAGCAGTTCTTC	-	TRBD1	TRBV7-3	TRBJ2-1
CASSDGSGADTQYF	TGTGCCAGCAGTGACGGGAGTGGGGCAGATACGCAGTATTTT	-	-	TRBV6-4	TRBJ2-3
CASSPGTSEFF	TGTGCCAGCAGTCCGGGGACTAGCGAATTCTTC	-	TRBD2	TRBV6-5	TRBJ2-1
CASSFEVAGVLDEQFF	TGTGCCAGCAGCTTCGAGGTAGCGGGAGTTCTGGATGAGCAGTTCTTC	many	TRBD2	TRBV7-3	TRBJ2-1
CASSLGVAGALGEQFF	TGTGCCAGCAGCTTAGGGGTAGCGGGGGCCCTCGGTGAGCAGTTCTTC	-	TRBD2	TRBV7-8	TRBJ2-1
CASRQGAREKLFF	TGTGCCAGCAGACAGGGGGCGCGGGAAAAACTGTTTTTT	-	TRBD1	TRBV25-1	TRBJ1-4
CASSLASVNTEAFF	TGTGCCAGCAGCTTAGCGAGTGTGAACACTGAAGCTTTCTTT	-	-	TRBV7-2	TRBJ1-1
CASSGGLAGRDEQFF	TGTGCCAGCAGCGGGGGACTAGCGGGACGGGATGAGCAGTTCTTC	-	TRBD2	TRBV7-9	TRBJ2-1
CASSYIGGARGQYF	TGTGCCAGCAGTTACATAGGGGGAGCTCGGGGGCAGTACTTC	-	-	TRBV2	TRBJ2-7
CASSQIQDPNTEAFF	TGTGCCAGCTCACAGATACAGGACCCGAACACTGAAGCTTTCTTT	many	-	TRBV18	TRBJ1-1
CASAQGASGANVLTF	TGTGCCAGCGCCCAGGGGGCCTCTGGGGCCAACGTCCTGACTTTC	few	TRBD1	TRBV2	TRBJ2-6
CASSQDSASSGTYNEQFF	TGCGCCAGCAGCCAAGATTCGGCGTCTAGCGGAACATACAATGAGCAGTTCTTC	few	TRBD2	TRBV4-3	TRBJ2-1
CATSRDGTSGSLLFF	TGTGCCACCAGCAGAGATGGGACTAGCGGGAGCTTATTGTTCTTC	-	TRBD2	TRBV15	TRBJ2-1